The clone carrying this TCR beta chain has a single count. These data belong to a study of blood T cell repertoires in COVID-19. Study as a whole: There were acute and convalescent COVID-19 samples, and they came from the United States, Italy and Spain.

Per the germline V gene, CDR1 is MNHEY and CDR2 is SMNVEV (reference sequence). With 2 bases clipped from V and 0 bases from J, the junction kept 4 bases outside the gene matches. The length of the CDR3 is 15 residues. Method: immunoSEQ multiplex PCR; TCRdb's copy keeps in-frame clones and lacks some. Among some 200,000 clones, roughly 80% were seen once, and the ten largest hold approximately 15%. This receptor was obtained from a man under 40 with active or convalescent COVID-19. The rearrangement links TRBV27 to TRBJ2-7; 7 bases match TRBD2. Sequenced sample: peripheral blood. The CDR3: CASSLKAGSSYEQYF. The CDR3 nucleotides are TGTGCCAGCAGTTTAAAAGCGGGAAGCTCCTACGAGCAGTACTTC.